What follows are 13 T cell receptor beta chains derived from one specimen sequenced in a study of control samples from healthy donors and cancer patients. Libraries were prepared by immunoSEQ multiplex PCR; TCRdb keeps only in-frame clonotypes and omits some of them. The sample shows over 150,000 clones, around 94% of them seen only once. The sample consisted of blood. Receptor source: a woman aged 18-29 years in good health.

V is TRBV19 and J is TRBJ2-3; 7 bases match TRBD1. Germline CDR1 is LNHDA and CDR2 is SQIVND (reference sequence). V was pared by 5 bases and J by 0 bases, with 17 bases of the junction left unmatched. The CDR3 runs 19 residues. The CDR3: CASSVRTGTPSASTDTQYF. The CDR3 DNA reads as TGTGCCAGTAGTGTCCGGACAGGAACCCCAAGTGCTAGCACAGATACGCAGTATTTT.

Only a few counts were recorded for this clone. The rearrangement links TRBV3-1 (or the pseudogene TRBV3-2) to TRBJ2-5, with 11 bases lining up with TRBD1. The CDR3 extends over 16 amino acids. Germline V gives CDR1 LGHDT, CDR2 YNNKEL (reference sequence). V lost 4 bases to trimming and J lost 4 bases; unmatched junction nucleotides: 8. In DNA form, the CDR3 reads TGTGCCAGCAGCCCGCTAGGGACAGGGGGACGAGAGACCCAGTACTTC. It codes for CASSPLGTGGRETQYF.

The rearrangement uses TRBV27 and TRBJ1-6; TRBD1 matches 7 bases. Germline CDR1 is MNHEY and CDR2 is SMNVEV (reference sequence). Trimming at V came to 6 bases and at J to 9 bases, leaving 5 bases not matched to a gene. This CDR3 is built from 13 residues. Here the CDR3 DNA reads TGTGCCAGCAGGAGGGGGCGCAGTTCACCCCTCCACTTT. This translates into CASRRGRSSPLHF.

The V call is TRBV4-2, the J call TRBJ1-4; D is undetermined. CDR1 and CDR2 (germline): LGHNA, YNFKEQ. CDR3 length: 15 residues. V was shortened by 1 base and J by 5 bases, with 11 bases between the two germline ends. CDR3 sequence reads: CASSQVLGENEKLFF. CDR3 DNA: TGTGCCAGCAGCCAAGTTCTGGGCGAGAATGAAAAACTGTTTTTT.

About this clone: A junction boundary mismatches the germline segment, possibly from a read error. The CDR3, as DNA: TGTGCCAGCAGTTACACGCTCGGGACAGAGTTGGATTTT. Its protein is CASSYTLGTELDF. The chain is built from TRBV6-2 or TRBV6-3 and TRBJ2-3; 7 bases are shared with TRBD1. Germline V gene data show CDR1 as MNHEY and CDR2 as SVGEGT. CDR3 length equals 13 residues.

The genes are TRBV10-2 and TRBJ2-7; 7 bases match TRBD1. The germline V gene encodes CDR1 WSHSY and CDR2 SAAADI. The CDR3 contains 13 residues. Trimming took 9 bases from V and 0 from J; bases not matched to a gene: 5. CDR3 residues: CASRRGSSYEQYF. The CDR3, as DNA: TGCGCCAGTCGCAGGGGGAGCTCCTACGAGCAGTACTTC.

The rearrangement links TRBV2 to TRBJ1-2; the D is unclear. The CDR3 totals 16 residues. V was shortened by 3 bases and J by 3 bases, with 17 bases between the two germline ends. The germline CDR1 and CDR2 sequences are SNHLY and FYNNEI. For the CDR3, the DNA is TGTGCCAGCAGTGATAGTCCCGGTGGGCCGGACTATGGCTACACCTTC. This codes for CASSDSPGGPDYGYTF.

The chain recombines TRBV10-3 with TRBJ1-1; a weak D match, TRBD1 (5 bases). Germline values: CDR1 ENHRY, CDR2 SYGVKD. The CDR3 is 13 residues long. V was shortened by 2 bases and J by 3 bases, with 7 bases between the two germline ends. The CDR3 loop reads CAISEGGYTEAFF. The CDR3 nucleotides are TGTGCCATCAGTGAGGGGGGGTACACTGAAGCTTTCTTT.

V usage is TRBV4-1 and J usage is TRBJ2-1; 7 positions match TRBD1. V shed 3 bases, J shed 7 bases, and the junction held 9 bases outside the gene matches. This CDR3 has 15 residues. The germline gives CDR1 MGHRA, CDR2 YSYEKL. The CDR3 sequence: CASSHPDRDSNEQFF. The CDR3 bases are TGCGCCAGCAGCCATCCAGACAGGGATTCGAATGAGCAGTTCTTC.

The chain carries TRBV7-9 and TRBJ2-3; D may correspond to TRBD1 or TRBD2 (6 bases each). With 3 bases removed from V and 4 bases from J, the gap between germline ends came to 8 bases. The CDR3 extends over 13 amino acids. The germline gives CDR1 SEHNR, CDR2 FQNEAQ (reference sequence). The DNA of the CDR3 is TGTGCCAGCAGCTTGGGGGGCGCAGATACGCAGTATTTT. It specifies CASSLGGADTQYF.

This clone appeared once. This sequence joins TRBV27 and TRBJ2-6; D remains ambiguous. Between the trimmed V and J ends, which lost 5 bases and 0 bases, there was a span of 14 bases. This CDR3 has 17 residues. Germline CDR1 and CDR2: MNHEY and SMNVEV (reference sequence). The CDR3 region is CASSPAAVVSGANVLTF. The CDR3 DNA sequence: TGTGCCAGCAGTCCCGCGGCTGTCGTCTCTGGGGCCAACGTCCTGACTTTC.

This clone was seen just once. The chain links TRBV10-3 to TRBJ1-1; D unclear. CDR3 size: 12 residues. V lost 8 bases, J lost 3 bases, and 10 bases lay in between. The germline gives CDR1 ENHRY, CDR2 SYGVKD. CDR3 region: CAIGPGDTEAFF. CDR3 DNA sequence: TGTGCCATCGGCCCAGGAGACACTGAAGCTTTCTTT.

The V call is TRBV4-1, the J call TRBJ2-1; TRBD1 might be the D (6 bases). Trimming pared 4 bases from V and 4 bases from J, leaving 23 bases between. CDR1 is MGHRA, CDR2 YSYEKL, per germline. CDR3 length equals 18 residues. The CDR3: CASSRNPYNRAHYNEQFF. CDR3 bases: TGCGCCAGCAGCCGAAATCCCTATAACAGGGCTCATTACAATGAGCAGTTCTTC.